This is a list of T cell receptor beta chains from one sample in a study of identical twins. TCRdb reanalysed the 5' RACE reads using MiXCR and keeps one entry per CDR3 protein. The repertoire holds hundreds of thousands of distinct CDR3 sequences, with roughly 20% as singletons. In addition, the sample was reused for a study of T cells expressing NK-cell markers.

Sequenced sample: PBMCs. The receptors here all came from a woman aged 18-29 years in good health. Each CDR3 is given with its conserved first and last residue.

v_call cdr3_aa
TRBV5-6 CASSLTGRPNEQYF
TRBV9 CASSGRSAGDAKNIQYF
TRBV25-1 CASSPHPEELFF
TRBV9 CASSVESGRGTDTQYF
TRBV15 CATSGGEYNEQFF
TRBV12-3/TRBV12-4 CASSFLAANTGELFF
TRBV12-3/TRBV12-4 CASSPGNRGTGELFF
TRBV3-1 CASSQGDPSYNEQFF
TRBV10-3 CAISVQGANTEAFF
TRBV7-8 CASSLDPGTFDEQFF
TRBV4-3 CASSRDTGLAASYNEQFF
TRBV5-1 CASSFDWNNEQFF
TRBV11-2 CASSFGQLAGNEQFF
TRBV7-3 CASSRPGTGRYEQFF
TRBV6-5 CASTYSGTGRPEAFF
TRBV20-1 CSARGQGGLNTEAFF
TRBV6-2/TRBV6-3 CASRFDSTDTQYF
TRBV20-1 CSASRPITGNNEQFF
TRBV27 CASSFGDSTYEQYF
TRBV7-7 CASSSMRQETQYF
TRBV12-3/TRBV12-4 CASSWDRGADYGYTF
TRBV2 CASSDITKAEAFF
TRBV30 CAWSVVGGPYNEQFF
TRBV11-2 CASSFQRGSYNEQFF
TRBV9 CASSAGTSGYTGELFF
TRBV4-2 CASSQGQGGGLQETQYF
TRBV5-1 CASRSDRANEQYF
TRBV24-1 CATSDLMTGELFF
TRBV24-1 CATSEGQLYGYTF
TRBV5-5 CASSFSGGSSTDTQYF
TRBV7-2 CASSPTLRFTGELFF
TRBV5-6 CASSLAGVKETQYF
TRBV20-1 CSADSPSKRSYEQYF
TRBV6-1 CASSESISGTIYGYTF
TRBV10-2 CASSGPSSSYEQYF
TRBV4-2 CASSQFRGDGNQPQHF
TRBV29-1 CSDQGLSTDTQYF